Sequencing of this T cell receptor beta chain was carried out in a study of T cell responses to AZD1222 COVID-19 vaccine. The trim removed 3 bases at V and 2 bases at J, leaving 5 bases unmatched. Germline CDR1 reads SGHTA; CDR2 reads FQGNSA. The CDR3 sequence is 16 residues long. Method: immunoSEQ multiplex PCR; TCRdb's copy keeps in-frame clones and lacks some. The repertoire holds 250,000 or so clones, with approximately 93% as singletons. This chain joins TRBV7-2 and TRBJ1-4; 8 bases are shared with TRBD1. This specimen consisted of peripheral blood, obtained on day 0 of AZD1222 vaccination. This TCR derives from an adult in good health. The CDR3 coding sequence is TGTGCCAGCAGCTTGCAGGGGGCCCTCACTAATGAAAAACTGTTTTTT. Translating gives CASSLQGALTNEKLFF.